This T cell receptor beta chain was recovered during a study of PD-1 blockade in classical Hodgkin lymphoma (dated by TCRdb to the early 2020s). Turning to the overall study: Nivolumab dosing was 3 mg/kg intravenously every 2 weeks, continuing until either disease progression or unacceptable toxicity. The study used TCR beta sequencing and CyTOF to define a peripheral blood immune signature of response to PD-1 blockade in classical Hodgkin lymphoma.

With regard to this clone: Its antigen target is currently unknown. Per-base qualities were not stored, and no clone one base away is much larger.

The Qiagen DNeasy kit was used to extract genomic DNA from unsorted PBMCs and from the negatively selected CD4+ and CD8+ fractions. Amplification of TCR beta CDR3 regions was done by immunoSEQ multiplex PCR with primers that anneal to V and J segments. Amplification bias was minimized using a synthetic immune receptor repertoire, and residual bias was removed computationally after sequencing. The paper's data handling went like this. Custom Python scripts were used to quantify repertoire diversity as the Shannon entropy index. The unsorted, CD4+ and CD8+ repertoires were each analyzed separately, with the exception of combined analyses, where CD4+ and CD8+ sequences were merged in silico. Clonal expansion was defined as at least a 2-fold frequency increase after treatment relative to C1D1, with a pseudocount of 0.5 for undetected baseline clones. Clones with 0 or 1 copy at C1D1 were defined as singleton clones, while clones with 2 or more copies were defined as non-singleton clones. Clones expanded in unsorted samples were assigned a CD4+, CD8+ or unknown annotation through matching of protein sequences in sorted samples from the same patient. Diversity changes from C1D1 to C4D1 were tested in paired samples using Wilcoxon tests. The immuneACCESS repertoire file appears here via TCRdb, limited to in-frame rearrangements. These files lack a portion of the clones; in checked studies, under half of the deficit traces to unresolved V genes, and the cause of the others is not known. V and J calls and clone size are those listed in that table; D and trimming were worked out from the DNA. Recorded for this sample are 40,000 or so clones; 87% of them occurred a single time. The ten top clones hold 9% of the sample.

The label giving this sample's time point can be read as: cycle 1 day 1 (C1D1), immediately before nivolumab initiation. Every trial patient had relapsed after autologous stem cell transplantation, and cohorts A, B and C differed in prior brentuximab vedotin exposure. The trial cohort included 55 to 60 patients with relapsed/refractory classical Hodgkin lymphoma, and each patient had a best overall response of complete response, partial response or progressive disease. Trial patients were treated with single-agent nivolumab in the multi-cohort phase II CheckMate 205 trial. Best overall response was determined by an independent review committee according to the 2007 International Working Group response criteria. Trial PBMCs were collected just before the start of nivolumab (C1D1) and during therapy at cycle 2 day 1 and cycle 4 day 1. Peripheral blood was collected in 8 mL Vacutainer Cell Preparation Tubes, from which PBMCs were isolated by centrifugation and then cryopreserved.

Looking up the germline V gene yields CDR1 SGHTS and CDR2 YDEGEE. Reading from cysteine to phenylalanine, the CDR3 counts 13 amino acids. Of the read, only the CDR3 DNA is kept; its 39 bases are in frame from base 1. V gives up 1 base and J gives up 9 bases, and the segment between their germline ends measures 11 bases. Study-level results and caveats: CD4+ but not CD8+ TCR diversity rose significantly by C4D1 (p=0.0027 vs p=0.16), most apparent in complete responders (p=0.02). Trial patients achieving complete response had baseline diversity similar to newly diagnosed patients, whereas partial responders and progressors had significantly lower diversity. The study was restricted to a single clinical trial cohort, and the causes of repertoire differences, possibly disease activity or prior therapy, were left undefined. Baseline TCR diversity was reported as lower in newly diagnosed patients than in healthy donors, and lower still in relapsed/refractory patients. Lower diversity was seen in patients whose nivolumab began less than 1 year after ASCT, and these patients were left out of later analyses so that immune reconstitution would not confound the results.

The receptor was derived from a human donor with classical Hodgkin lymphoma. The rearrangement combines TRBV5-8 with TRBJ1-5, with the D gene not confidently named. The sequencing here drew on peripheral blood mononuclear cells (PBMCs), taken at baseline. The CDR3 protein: CASSLQWRGPQHF. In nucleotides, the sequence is TGTGCCAGCAGCTTGCAGTGGCGGGGGCCCCAGCATTTT.